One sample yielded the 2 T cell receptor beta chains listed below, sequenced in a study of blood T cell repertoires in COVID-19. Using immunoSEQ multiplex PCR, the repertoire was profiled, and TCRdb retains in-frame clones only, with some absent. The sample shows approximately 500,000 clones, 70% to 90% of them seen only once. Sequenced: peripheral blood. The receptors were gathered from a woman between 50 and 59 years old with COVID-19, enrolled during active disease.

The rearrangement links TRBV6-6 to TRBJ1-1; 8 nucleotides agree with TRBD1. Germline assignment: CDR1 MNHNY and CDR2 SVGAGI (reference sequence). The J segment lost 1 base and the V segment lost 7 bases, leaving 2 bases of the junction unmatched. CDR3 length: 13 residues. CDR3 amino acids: CASTTGGNTEAFF. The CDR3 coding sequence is TGTGCCAGCACTACAGGGGGGAACACTGAAGCTTTCTTT.

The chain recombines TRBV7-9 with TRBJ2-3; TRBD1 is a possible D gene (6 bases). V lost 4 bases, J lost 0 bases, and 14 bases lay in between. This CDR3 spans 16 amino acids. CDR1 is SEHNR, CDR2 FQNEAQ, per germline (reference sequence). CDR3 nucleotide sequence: TGTGCCAGCAGCTCGTTACTAGGGGGAAGCACAGATACGCAGTATTTT. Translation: CASSSLLGGSTDTQYF.